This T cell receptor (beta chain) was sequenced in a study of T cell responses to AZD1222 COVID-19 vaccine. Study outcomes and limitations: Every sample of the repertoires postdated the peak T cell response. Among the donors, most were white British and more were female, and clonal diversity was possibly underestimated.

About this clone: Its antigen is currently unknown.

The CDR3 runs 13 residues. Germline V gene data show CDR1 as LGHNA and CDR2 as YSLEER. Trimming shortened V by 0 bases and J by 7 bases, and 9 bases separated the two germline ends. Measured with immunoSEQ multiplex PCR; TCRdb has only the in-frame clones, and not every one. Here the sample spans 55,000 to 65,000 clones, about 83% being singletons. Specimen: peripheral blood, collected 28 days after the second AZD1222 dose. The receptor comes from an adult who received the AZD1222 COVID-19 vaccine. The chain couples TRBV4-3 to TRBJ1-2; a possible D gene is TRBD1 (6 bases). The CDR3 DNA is TGCGCCAGCAGCCAAGATTTACAGGGTGGCTACACCTTC. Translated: CASSQDLQGGYTF.